The next 18 T cell receptor beta chains were all read from a single sample in a study of cytomegalovirus exposure and HLA in healthy donors. The PCR was carried out with 60 Vbeta primers and 13 Jbeta primers. Sequencing was performed with immunoSEQ multiplex PCR; in TCRdb, only in-frame clones are kept and a portion is missing. The sample consists of about 110,000 clones, nearly 70% of them appearing once. The sample comprised PBMCs. Receptor source: a woman in her seventies in good health and CMV-seropositive.

The chain recombines TRBV11-2 with TRBJ1-3; the D gene is possibly TRBD1 (6 bases). Germline CDR1 and CDR2: SGHAT and FQNNGV. The CDR3 consists of 14 residues. The V end was cut by 4 bases, the J end by 2 bases, with 9 bases between. This CDR3 reads CASSSQGPGNTIYF. In DNA, the CDR3 is TGTGCCAGCAGCTCGCAGGGGCCTGGAAACACCATATATTTT.

The gene calls are TRBV5-1 and TRBJ2-7; D perhaps matches TRBD1 (5 bases). V was trimmed by 4 bases and J by 3 bases, leaving 17 bases between them. This CDR3 contains 15 residues. From germline, CDR1 is SGHRS and CDR2 YFSETQ. The CDR3 region has the DNA TGCGCCAGCAGCGCGGTGGGGCCAGATGTCTACGAGCAGTACTTC. It codes for CASSAVGPDVYEQYF.

The CDR3 reads CALGGGARWSGYGYTF. Written as DNA, the CDR3 is TGTGCCTTGGGAGGGGGGGCGAGGTGGTCTGGCTATGGCTACACCTTC. The chain uses TRBV30 and TRBJ1-2; D perhaps matches TRBD1 (6 bases). The V gene lost 7 bases and the J gene lost 4 bases, with 25 bases spanning the gap. This CDR3 has 16 amino acids. Germline-derived CDR1 and CDR2 are GTSNPN and SVGIG (reference sequence). Drawing the rest from reference TRBV30 and TRBJ1-2, the complete variable domain is SQTIHQWPATLVQPVGSPLSLECTVEGTSNPNLYWYRQAAGRGLQLLFYSVGIGQISSEVPQNLSASRPQDRQFILSSKKLLLSDSGFYLCALGGGARWSGYGYTFGSGTRLTVV.

This rearrangement joins TRBV28 to TRBJ1-2, with TRBD1 matching over 9 bases. The germline CDR1 and CDR2 sequences are MDHEN and SYDVKM. Trimming removed 2 bases from V and 6 bases from J; junction bases left unmatched: 1. The CDR3 runs to 13 residues. CDR3 amino acids: CASSLGTGNGYTF. CDR3 DNA sequence: TGTGCCAGCAGTTTAGGGACAGGGAATGGCTACACCTTC.

The count of this clone is one. V and J are TRBV6-6 and TRBJ2-7, with TRBD1 as a possible D gene (6 bases). The V and J ends lost 6 bases and 2 bases respectively, with 17 bases between them. Looked up from germline, CDR1 is MNHNY and CDR2 is SVGAGI (reference sequence). The CDR3 is made up of 15 amino acids. CDR3 DNA: TGTGCCAGCAGAGACTATCGGGACAAGCCCTACGAGCAGTACTTC. Translation gives CASRDYRDKPYEQYF.

The sample holds a few counts of this clone. The genes are TRBV29-1 and TRBJ1-4; a possible D gene is TRBD1 (5 bases). Trimming stripped 7 bases from V and 5 bases from J, with 11 bases between. This CDR3 is built from 12 residues. Looked up from germline, CDR1 is SQVTM and CDR2 is ANQGSEA. The CDR3 DNA is TGCAGCGGACCCCGGGGGAATGAAAAACTGTTTTTT. Residues: CSGPRGNEKLFF.

This clone was counted only a few times. The V gene is TRBV5-8, the J gene TRBJ1-6; D unclear. CDR1 and CDR2 (germline): SGHTS, YDEGEE. The CDR3 length is 15 residues. Trimming stripped 2 bases from V and 7 bases from J, with 13 bases between. In nucleotides, the CDR3 is TGTGCCAGCAGCTTCCCGGGATCAAACAATTCACCCCTCCACTTT. Translation: CASSFPGSNNSPLHF.

The rearrangement links TRBV6-6 to TRBJ1-1; D uncertain. V lost 5 bases and J lost 4, with 14 bases in between. The CDR3 has 14 amino acids. The germline V gene has CDR1 MNHNY and CDR2 SVGAGI (reference sequence). The CDR3 region has the DNA TGTGCCAGCAGTCGGGAGCACCAACGCACTGAAGCTTTCTTT. Protein product: CASSREHQRTEAFF.

This clone has only a few counts. This chain uses TRBV7-2 with TRBJ1-2; TRBD1 is a possible D gene (5 bases). Trimming took 1 base from V and 0 from J, leaving 9 bases between them. This CDR3 is 15 amino acids long. The germline gives CDR1 SGHTA, CDR2 FQGNSA. The CDR3 coding sequence is TGTGCCAGCAGCTTAGAGGGGTTAACTAACTATGGCTACACCTTC. The encoded protein is CASSLEGLTNYGYTF. Looking up the rest from reference TRBV7-2 and TRBJ1-2 gives the full variable domain: GAGVSQSPSNKVTEKGKDVELRCDPISGHTALYWYRQSLGQGLEFLIYFQGNSAPDKSGLPSDRFSAERTGGSVSTLTIQRTQQEDSAVYLCASSLEGLTNYGYTFGSGTRLTVV.

This chain joins TRBV29-1 and TRBJ2-2, with a tentative D call TRBD1 (5 bases). Germline V CDR1 and CDR2: SQVTM, ANQGSEA. CDR3 length: 13 amino acids. V shed 7 bases and J shed 5 bases, with 14 bases lying between them. The CDR3 here is CSAENRQTGELFF. In nucleotides, the CDR3 is TGCAGCGCCGAGAACCGACAGACCGGGGAGCTGTTTTTT.

The sample holds one count of this clone. V usage is TRBV9 and J usage is TRBJ2-3; TRBD2 matches 9 bases. CDR3 length equals 15 residues. Trimming at V came to 0 bases and at J to 1 base, leaving 0 bases not matched to a gene. Germline V CDR1 and CDR2: SGDLS, YYNGEE. CDR3 DNA: TGTGCCAGCAGCGTAGCTAGCGGGGGCACAGATACGCAGTATTTT. It yields the protein CASSVASGGTDTQYF.

This clone was detected once. The genes are TRBV10-3 and TRBJ1-3; TRBD1 is a possible D gene (5 bases). The ends were cut back, 6 bases at V and 0 bases at J, with 9 bases in the middle. The length of the CDR3 is 14 residues. The germline V gene encodes CDR1 ENHRY and CDR2 SYGVKD. The CDR3, as DNA: TGTGCCATCAGACAAGGGGTCTCTGGAAACACCATATATTTT. This encodes CAIRQGVSGNTIYF.

This clone was counted a single time. One end of the junction is discordant with germline, which a read error may explain. Other DNA sequences of this sample code for an identical CDR3. J is TRBJ1-1 and V is TRBV9; TRBD1 matches 8 bases. Germline CDR1 and CDR2: SGDLS and YYNGEE. The CDR3 covers 14 residues. The CDR3 bases are TGCGCCAGCAGCGCGGACAGGGTCTCCGCTGAAGCTTTCTTT. Amino acid sequence: CASSADRVSAEAFF.

This sequence joins TRBV6-5 and TRBJ1-6; the D gene is possibly TRBD1 (6 bases). The CDR3 is 15 residues long. Trimming removed 0 bases at V and 7 bases at J, with 10 bases between. Germline lookup yields CDR1 MNHEY and CDR2 SVGAGI. The CDR3 bases are TGTGCCAGCAGTTACTCCTACAGGGAAAATTCACCCCTCCACTTT. Translating it yields CASSYSYRENSPLHF.

The gene calls are TRBV9 and TRBJ2-2, with D possibly being TRBD2 (6 bases). The CDR3 sequence is 15 residues long. CDR1 is SGDLS, CDR2 YYNGEE, per germline. V lost 1 base to trimming and J lost 4 bases, with 11 bases between them. The CDR3 coding sequence is TGTGCCAGCAGCGTACATTCAGCGGGCACCGGGGAGCTGTTTTTT. Its translation is CASSVHSAGTGELFF.

The rearrangement joins TRBV6-6 to TRBJ2-1; 13 nucleotides agree with TRBD2. Germline-derived CDR1 and CDR2 are MNHNY and SVGAGI (reference sequence). CDR3 length: 16 residues. With 2 bases clipped from V and 8 bases from J, the junction kept 6 bases outside the gene matches. As DNA, the CDR3 is TGTGCCAGCAGTTACCCACTAGCGGGGGGGCAGTATGAGCAGTTCTTC. It specifies CASSYPLAGGQYEQFF.

The V call is TRBV7-8, the J call TRBJ2-7; TRBD1 matches 11 bases. This CDR3 is built from 15 residues. Trimming removed 4 bases from V and 5 bases from J; junction bases left unmatched: 7. The germline V gene has CDR1 SGHVS and CDR2 FQNEAQ. CDR3 sequence (DNA): TGTGCCAGCAGCTACCGGACAGGGGGCTTTAACGAGCAGTACTTC. Encoded protein: CASSYRTGGFNEQYF.

This clone was seen only a few times. V is TRBV6-5 and J is TRBJ1-1; TRBD1 aligns across 7 bases. The CDR3 contains 16 residues. Germline CDR1 and CDR2: MNHEY and SVGAGI. V gave up 2 bases and J gave up 5 bases; unmatched junction bases: 11. CDR3 nucleotides: TGTGCCAGCAGTTACGGGGACAGACTGATCCGTACTGAAGCTTTCTTT. This codes for CASSYGDRLIRTEAFF.